A selection of T cell receptor beta chains follows, all from one sample in a study of T cell responses to AZD1222 COVID-19 vaccine. Clones were sequenced by immunoSEQ multiplex PCR, and TCRdb holds only the in-frame ones, with some missing. The sample consists of 65,000 to 75,000 clones, 80% to 90% of them appearing once. The starting material was peripheral blood, obtained on day 0 of AZD1222 vaccination. The source is an adult in good health. Each CDR3 is given with its conserved first and last residue. A D gene is named only where the DNA matches it firmly. A row's size may be missing; if present it is once, few, many or a size class.

>TRBJ1-2|-|TRBV27|-
CASSLNRNNLGYTF
TGTGCCAGCAGTTTAAACAGGAATAACCTAGGCTACACCTTC
>TRBJ1-3|-|TRBV30|-
CAWTGRGGNTIYF
TGTGCCTGGACAGGAAGGGGGGGAAACACCATATATTTT
>TRBJ1-3|-|TRBV6-1|-
CASSEVGAGNTIYF
TGTGCCAGCAGTGAAGTAGGGGCTGGAAACACCATATATTTT
>TRBJ1-3|-|TRBV9|-
CASSVDPYGPLTLSGNTIYF
TGTGCCAGCAGCGTAGACCCTTACGGACCGCTAACCCTGTCTGGAAACACCATATATTTT
>TRBJ2-7|-|TRBV27|-
CASSLGASPYEQYF
TGTGCCAGCAGCCTGGGGGCCTCCCCCTACGAGCAGTACTTC
>TRBJ2-5|-|TRBV3-1/TRBV3-2|-
CASSQDSRTVRGQETQYF
TGTGCCAGCAGCCAAGATAGCCGGACAGTCCGGGGCCAAGAGACCCAGTACTTC
>TRBJ2-1|-|TRBV5-4|-
CASSLALGGDFYNEQFF
TGTGCCAGCAGCTTGGCCCTTGGGGGCGATTTCTACAATGAGCAGTTCTTC
>TRBJ1-3|TRBD1|TRBV5-5|-
CASSLMRTGGNTIYF
TGTGCCAGCAGCTTGATGAGGACAGGGGGAAACACCATATATTTT
>TRBJ2-7|TRBD2|TRBV27|-
CASSLSPLTSGRAFREQYF
TGTGCCAGCAGTTTATCCCCCTTAACTAGCGGGAGGGCGTTTCGCGAGCAGTACTTC
>TRBJ1-3|TRBD1|TRBV18|-
CASSPAGTGYSGNTIYF
TGTGCCAGCTCACCCGCGGGGACAGGATATTCTGGAAACACCATATATTTT
>TRBJ1-5|-|TRBV4-3|-
CASSQEVGQPQHF
TGCGCCAGCAGCCAAGAAGTAGGACAGCCCCAGCATTTT
>TRBJ1-6|TRBD1|TRBV28|-
CASITPAQGGVWSPLHF
TGTGCCAGCATCACCCCGGCCCAGGGGGGGGTCTGGTCACCCCTCCACTTT
>TRBJ2-2|-|TRBV5-4|few
CASSLGQPGELFF
TGTGCCAGCAGCTTGGGTCAACCCGGGGAGCTGTTTTTT
>TRBJ1-6|-|TRBV6-1|few
CASSEVGGGSYNSPLHF
TGTGCCAGCAGTGAAGTAGGGGGTGGCTCCTATAATTCACCCCTCCACTTT
>TRBJ1-3|-|TRBV19|-
CASSMRRSAGNTIYF
TGTGCCAGTAGTATGCGCAGAAGCGCTGGAAACACCATATATTTT
>TRBJ2-7|TRBD1|TRBV7-3|-
CASSITGTGSYEQYF
TGTGCCAGCAGCATCACCGGGACAGGGTCCTACGAGCAGTACTTC
>TRBJ1-6|TRBD1|TRBV28|few
CASRRQGTGNSPLHF
TGTGCCAGCAGAAGACAGGGGACGGGGAATTCACCCCTCCACTTT
>TRBJ2-2|-|TRBV7-2|-
CASSFGPGELFF
TGTGCCAGCAGCTTCGGGCCCGGGGAGCTGTTTTTT
>TRBJ2-7|-|TRBV7-6|once
CASSLGTGPGGEQYF
TGTGCCAGCAGCTTAGGGACAGGCCCGGGGGGCGAGCAGTACTTC
>TRBJ1-5|-|TRBV6-5|once
CASKRGMGNQPQHF
TGTGCCAGCAAAAGGGGTATGGGCAATCAGCCCCAGCATTTT
>TRBJ1-1|TRBD1|TRBV9|-
CASSAGQGISPEAFF
TGTGCCAGCAGCGCGGGACAGGGTATTTCCCCTGAAGCTTTCTTT
>TRBJ1-2|-|TRBV29-1|few
CSSEPGYTF
TGCAGCTCCGAACCGGGCTACACCTTC
>TRBJ1-2|TRBD1|TRBV9|-
CASSGGGTANYGYTF
TGTGCCAGCAGCGGAGGAGGGACAGCTAACTATGGCTACACCTTC
>TRBJ2-7|TRBD1|TRBV4-1|-
CASSQDLGQAILSYEQYF
TGCGCCAGCAGCCAAGATCTAGGACAGGCGATCCTCTCCTACGAGCAGTACTTC
>TRBJ2-2|-|TRBV7-9|once
CASSPDGTGNTGELFF
TGTGCCAGCAGCCCCGACGGAACAGGGAACACCGGGGAGCTGTTTTTT
>TRBJ2-7|TRBD2|TRBV28|-
CASKGGTGGRFYEQYF
TGTGCCAGCAAGGGGGGTACTGGCGGGAGGTTCTACGAGCAGTACTTC
>TRBJ1-4|TRBD1|TRBV27|-
CASSQLDRGRREKLFF
TGTGCCAGCAGTCAATTGGACAGGGGGCGCCGTGAAAAACTGTTTTTT
>TRBJ2-3|-|TRBV5-1|-
CASSSGIQSADTQYF
TGCGCCAGCAGCTCGGGAATCCAGTCGGCGGATACGCAGTATTTT
>TRBJ2-7|TRBD1|TRBV28|-
CASARTGFYEQYF
TGTGCCAGCGCAAGGACAGGGTTCTACGAGCAGTACTTC
>TRBJ2-1|TRBD1|TRBV6-2/TRBV6-3|-
CASSYSIDRVIGNEQFF
TGTGCCAGCAGTTACTCGATCGACAGGGTAATTGGTAATGAGCAGTTCTTC
>TRBJ1-2|TRBD1|TRBV19|few
CASSRGTQQGLYGYTF
TGTGCCAGTAGTAGGGGGACCCAACAGGGGCTCTATGGCTACACCTTC
>TRBJ1-2|-|TRBV5-1|-
CASSLGNRDSGYTF
TGCGCCAGCAGCTTGGGTAACAGGGATTCCGGCTACACCTTC
>TRBJ2-5|TRBD2|TRBV19|-
CASSRAGVGETQYF
TGTGCCAGTAGTCGAGCGGGGGTTGGAGAGACCCAGTACTTC
>TRBJ2-1|TRBD1|TRBV3-1/TRBV3-2|-
CASSLYLDRGLFF
TGTGCCAGCAGCCTTTATTTGGACAGGGGGCTGTTCTTC
>TRBJ2-7|TRBD1|TRBV5-1|-
CASSEAGTGPFREQYF
TGCGCCAGCAGCGAAGCCGGGACAGGGCCTTTTAGGGAGCAGTACTTC
>TRBJ2-7|-|TRBV3-1/TRBV3-2|-
CASSQERQGGLGQYF
TGTGCCAGCAGCCAAGAGCGACAGGGAGGATTAGGGCAGTACTTC
>TRBJ2-5|-|TRBV19|-
CASSIERDRETQYF
TGTGCCAGTAGTATAGAGCGGGACCGAGAGACCCAGTACTTC
>TRBJ2-1|TRBD2|TRBV6-2/TRBV6-3|-
CASSYTQTSGRIRSSYNEQFF
TGTGCCAGCAGTTACACCCAAACTAGCGGGAGAATCCGGAGCTCCTACAATGAGCAGTTCTTC
>TRBJ2-1|TRBD1|TRBV7-3|-
CASSLQGGQVGYNEQFF
TGTGCCAGCAGCTTACAGGGCGGACAGGTCGGATACAATGAGCAGTTCTTC
>TRBJ1-1|-|TRBV12-3/TRBV12-4|once
CASTVNRDEAFF
TGTGCCAGCACCGTAAACAGGGATGAAGCTTTCTTT
>TRBJ2-1|TRBD1|TRBV30|-
CACEDRVGYEQFF
TGTGCCTGCGAGGACAGGGTCGGCTATGAGCAGTTCTTC
>TRBJ1-1|-|TRBV12-5|-
CASGLVLTGNTEAFF
TGTGCTAGTGGTTTGGTACTCACCGGAAACACTGAAGCTTTCTTT
>TRBJ1-1|-|TRBV27|-
CASSLYWAGVVKTEAFF
TGTGCCAGCAGTTTATATTGGGCAGGGGTAGTAAAAACTGAAGCTTTCTTT
>TRBJ1-5|-|TRBV11-1|-
CASSLEVAQPQHF
TGTGCCAGCAGCTTAGAGGTTGCTCAGCCCCAGCATTTT
>TRBJ2-2|-|TRBV29-1|-
CSVTGQITGELFF
TGCAGCGTTACCGGGCAGATCACCGGGGAGCTGTTTTTT
>TRBJ2-7|-|TRBV7-2|few
CASSLTGKTYEQYF
TGTGCCAGCAGCTTAACAGGGAAAACCTACGAGCAGTACTTC
>TRBJ1-2|TRBD1|TRBV9|-
CASTRGQGAGYGYTF
TGTGCCAGCACCCGGGGGCAGGGGGCGGGCTATGGCTACACCTTC
>TRBJ1-3|-|TRBV14|-
CASSPTASGNTIYF
TGTGCCAGCAGCCCGACAGCTTCTGGAAACACCATATATTTT